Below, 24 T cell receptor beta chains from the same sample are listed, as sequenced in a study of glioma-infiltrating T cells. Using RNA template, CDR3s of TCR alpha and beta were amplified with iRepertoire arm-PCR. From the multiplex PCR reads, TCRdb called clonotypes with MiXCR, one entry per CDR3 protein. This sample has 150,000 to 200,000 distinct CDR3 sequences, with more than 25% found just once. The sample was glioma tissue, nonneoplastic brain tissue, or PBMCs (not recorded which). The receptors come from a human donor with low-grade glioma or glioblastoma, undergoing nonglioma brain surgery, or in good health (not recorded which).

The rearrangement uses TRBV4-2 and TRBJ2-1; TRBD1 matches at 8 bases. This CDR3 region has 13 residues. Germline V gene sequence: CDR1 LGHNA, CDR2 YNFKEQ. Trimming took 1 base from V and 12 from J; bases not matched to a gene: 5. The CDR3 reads CASSQVSGTGQFF. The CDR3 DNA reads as TGTGCCAGCAGCCAAGTCTCCGGGACAGGGCAGTTCTTC.

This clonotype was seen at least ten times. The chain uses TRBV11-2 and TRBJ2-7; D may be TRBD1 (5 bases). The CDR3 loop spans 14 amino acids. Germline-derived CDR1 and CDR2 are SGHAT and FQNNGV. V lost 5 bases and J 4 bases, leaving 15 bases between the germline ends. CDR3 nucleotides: TGTGCCAGCAGCACCGGGCCAGGGCCATACGAGCAGTACTTC. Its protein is CASSTGPGPYEQYF.

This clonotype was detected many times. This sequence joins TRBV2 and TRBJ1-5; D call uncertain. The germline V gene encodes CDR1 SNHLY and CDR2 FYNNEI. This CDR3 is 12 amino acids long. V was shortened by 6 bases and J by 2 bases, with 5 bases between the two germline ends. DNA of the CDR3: TGTGCCAGCAGAGTCGGCAATCAGCCCCAGCATTTT. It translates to CASRVGNQPQHF.

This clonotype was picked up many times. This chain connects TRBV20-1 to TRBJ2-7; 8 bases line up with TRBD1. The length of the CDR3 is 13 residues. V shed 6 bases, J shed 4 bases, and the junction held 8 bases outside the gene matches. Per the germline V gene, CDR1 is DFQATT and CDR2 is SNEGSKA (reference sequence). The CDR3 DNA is TGCAGTGCCAACCCCGGACAGGGATACGAGCAGTACTTC. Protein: CSANPGQGYEQYF.

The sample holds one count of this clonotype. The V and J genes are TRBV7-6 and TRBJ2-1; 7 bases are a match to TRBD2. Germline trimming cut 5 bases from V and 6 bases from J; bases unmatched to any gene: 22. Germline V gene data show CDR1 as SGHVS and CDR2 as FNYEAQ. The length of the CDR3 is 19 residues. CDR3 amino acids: CASSPNRLGGRAGSNEQFF. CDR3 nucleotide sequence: TGTGCCAGCAGCCCAAATCGTCTCGGGGGGAGGGCCGGAAGCAATGAGCAGTTCTTC. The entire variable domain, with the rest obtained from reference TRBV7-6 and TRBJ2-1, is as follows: GAGVSQSPRYKVTKRGQDVALRCDPISGHVSLYWYRQALGQGPEFLTYFNYEAQQDKSGLPNDRFSAERPEGSISTLTIQRTEQRDSAMYRCASSPNRLGGRAGSNEQFFGPGTRLTVL.

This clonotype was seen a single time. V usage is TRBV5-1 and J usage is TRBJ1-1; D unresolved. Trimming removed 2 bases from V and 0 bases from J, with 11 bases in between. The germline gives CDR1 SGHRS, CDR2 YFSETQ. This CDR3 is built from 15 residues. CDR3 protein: CASSFDDGMNTEAFF. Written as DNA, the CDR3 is TGCGCCAGCAGCTTTGACGACGGCATGAACACTGAAGCTTTCTTT.

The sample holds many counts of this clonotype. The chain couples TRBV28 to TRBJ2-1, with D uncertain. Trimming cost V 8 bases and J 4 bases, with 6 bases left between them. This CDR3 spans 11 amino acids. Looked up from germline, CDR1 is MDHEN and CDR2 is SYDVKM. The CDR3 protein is CASGSYNEQFF. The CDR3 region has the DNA TGTGCCAGCGGATCTTACAATGAGCAGTTCTTC.

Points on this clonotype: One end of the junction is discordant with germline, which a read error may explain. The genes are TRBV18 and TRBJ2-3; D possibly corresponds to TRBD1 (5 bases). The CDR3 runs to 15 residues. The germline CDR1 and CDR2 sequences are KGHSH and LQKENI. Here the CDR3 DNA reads TGTGCCAGCTCACCAGTGCCCCATAGCACAGGTACGCAGTATTTT. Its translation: CASSPVPHSTGTQYF.

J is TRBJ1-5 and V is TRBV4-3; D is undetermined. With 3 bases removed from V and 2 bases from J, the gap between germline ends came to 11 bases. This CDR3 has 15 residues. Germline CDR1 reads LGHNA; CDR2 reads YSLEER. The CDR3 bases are TGCGCCAGCAGCCAGGACCCGAGAGGCAATCAGCCCCAGCATTTT. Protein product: CASSQDPRGNQPQHF.

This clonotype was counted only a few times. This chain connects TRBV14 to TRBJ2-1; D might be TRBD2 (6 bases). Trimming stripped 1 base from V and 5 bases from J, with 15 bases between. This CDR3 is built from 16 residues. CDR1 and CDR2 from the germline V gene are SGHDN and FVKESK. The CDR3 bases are TGTGCCAGCAGCCAAGTGGGTCTTCGGGAGCACAATGAGCAGTTCTTC. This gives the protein CASSQVGLREHNEQFF.

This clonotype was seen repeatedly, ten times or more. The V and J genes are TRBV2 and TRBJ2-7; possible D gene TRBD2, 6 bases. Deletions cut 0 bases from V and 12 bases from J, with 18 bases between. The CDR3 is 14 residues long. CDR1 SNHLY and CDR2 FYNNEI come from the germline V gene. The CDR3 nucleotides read TGTGCCAGCAGTGAAGCGCGGGGAATCAGTTGGCCGTACTTC. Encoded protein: CASSEARGISWPYF.

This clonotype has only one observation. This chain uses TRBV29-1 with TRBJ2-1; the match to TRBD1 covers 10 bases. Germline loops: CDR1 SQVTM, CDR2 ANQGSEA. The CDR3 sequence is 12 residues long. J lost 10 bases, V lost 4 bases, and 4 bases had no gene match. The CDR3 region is CSVGQGALEQFF. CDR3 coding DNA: TGCAGCGTTGGACAGGGGGCGTTAGAGCAGTTCTTC.

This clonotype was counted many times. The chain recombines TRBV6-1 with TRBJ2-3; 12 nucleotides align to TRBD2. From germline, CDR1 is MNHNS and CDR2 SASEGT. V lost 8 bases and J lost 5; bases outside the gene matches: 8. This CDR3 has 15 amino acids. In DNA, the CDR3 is TGTGCCAGCGGATGGACTAGCGGGAAACAAGATACGCAGTATTTT. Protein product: CASGWTSGKQDTQYF.

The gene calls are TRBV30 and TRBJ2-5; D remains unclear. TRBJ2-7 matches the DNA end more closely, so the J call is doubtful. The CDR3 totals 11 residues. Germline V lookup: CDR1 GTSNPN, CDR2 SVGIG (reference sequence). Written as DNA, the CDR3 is TGTGCCTGGGTCAGCCGGTACGAGCAGTACTTC. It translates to CAWVSRYEQYF.

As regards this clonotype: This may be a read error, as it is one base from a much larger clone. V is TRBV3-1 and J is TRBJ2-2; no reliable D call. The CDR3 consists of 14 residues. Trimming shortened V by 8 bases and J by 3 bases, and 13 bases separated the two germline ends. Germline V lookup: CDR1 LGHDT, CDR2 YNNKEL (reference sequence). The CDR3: CASGRPWDTGELFF. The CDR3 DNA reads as TGTGCCAGCGGCCGACCCTGGGACACCGGGGAGCTGTTTTTT.

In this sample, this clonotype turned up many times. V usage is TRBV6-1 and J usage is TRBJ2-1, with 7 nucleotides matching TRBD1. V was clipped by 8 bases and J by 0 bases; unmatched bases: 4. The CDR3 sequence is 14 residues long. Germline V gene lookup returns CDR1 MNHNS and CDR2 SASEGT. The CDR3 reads CASLQGSSYNEQFF. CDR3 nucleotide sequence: TGTGCCAGCCTACAGGGGAGCTCCTACAATGAGCAGTTCTTC.

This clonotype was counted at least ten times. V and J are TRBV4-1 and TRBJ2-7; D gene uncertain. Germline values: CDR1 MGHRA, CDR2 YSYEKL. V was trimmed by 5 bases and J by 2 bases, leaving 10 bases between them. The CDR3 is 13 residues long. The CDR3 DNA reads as TGCGCCAGCAGCTCCGCGGACCCCTACGAGCAGTACTTC. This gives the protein CASSSADPYEQYF.

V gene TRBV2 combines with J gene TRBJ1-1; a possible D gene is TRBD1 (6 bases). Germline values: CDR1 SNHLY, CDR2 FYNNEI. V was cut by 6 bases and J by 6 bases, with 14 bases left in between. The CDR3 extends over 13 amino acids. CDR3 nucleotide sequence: TGTGCCAGCAGCGGTCCAGGGGAGTCTGAAGCTTTCTTT. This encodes CASSGPGESEAFF.

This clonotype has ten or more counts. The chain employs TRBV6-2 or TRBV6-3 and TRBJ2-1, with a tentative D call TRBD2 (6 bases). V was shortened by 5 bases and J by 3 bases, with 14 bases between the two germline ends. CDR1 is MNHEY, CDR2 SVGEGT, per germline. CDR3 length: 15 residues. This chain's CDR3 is CASSPFSRDYNEQFF. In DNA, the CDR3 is TGTGCCAGCAGTCCCTTTTCGCGGGACTACAATGAGCAGTTCTTC.

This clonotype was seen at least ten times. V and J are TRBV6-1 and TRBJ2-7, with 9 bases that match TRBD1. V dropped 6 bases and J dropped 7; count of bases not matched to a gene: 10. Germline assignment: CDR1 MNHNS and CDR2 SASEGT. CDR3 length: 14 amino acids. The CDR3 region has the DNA TGTGCCAGCAGGCCGACAGGGGGTCTTAGGGAGCAGTACTTC. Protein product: CASRPTGGLREQYF.

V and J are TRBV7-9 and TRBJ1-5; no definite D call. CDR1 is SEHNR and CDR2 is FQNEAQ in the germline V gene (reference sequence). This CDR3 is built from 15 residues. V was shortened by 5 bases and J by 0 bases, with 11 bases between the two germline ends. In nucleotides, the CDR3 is TGTGCCAGCAGCCCCATCAGTGATAGCAATCAGCCCCAGCATTTT. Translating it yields CASSPISDSNQPQHF.

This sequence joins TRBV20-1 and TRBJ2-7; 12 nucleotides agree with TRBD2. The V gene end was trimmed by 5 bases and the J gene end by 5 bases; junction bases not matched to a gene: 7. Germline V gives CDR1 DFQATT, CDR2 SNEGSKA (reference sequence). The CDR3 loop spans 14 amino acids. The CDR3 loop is CSASGLAGSNEQYF. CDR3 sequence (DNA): TGCAGTGCTTCTGGACTAGCGGGATCTAACGAGCAGTACTTC.

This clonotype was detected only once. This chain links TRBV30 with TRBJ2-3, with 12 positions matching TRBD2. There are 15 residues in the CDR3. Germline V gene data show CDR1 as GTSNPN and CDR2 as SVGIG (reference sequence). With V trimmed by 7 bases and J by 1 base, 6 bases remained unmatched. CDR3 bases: TGTGCCTTCACCCGACTAGCGGGAGGCACAGATACGCAGTATTTT. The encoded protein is CAFTRLAGGTDTQYF.

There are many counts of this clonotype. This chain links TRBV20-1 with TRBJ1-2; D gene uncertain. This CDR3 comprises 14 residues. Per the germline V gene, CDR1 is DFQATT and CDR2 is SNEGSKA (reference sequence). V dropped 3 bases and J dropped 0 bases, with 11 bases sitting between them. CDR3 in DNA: TGCAGTGCTAGGGAGGACCGGACTAACTATGGCTACACCTTC. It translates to CSAREDRTNYGYTF.